The 24 T cell receptor beta chains presented below share a single source sample, sequenced in a study of vaccination and CD4 T cells after COVID-19. These TCRs' antigens remain unknown. Treatment described: roughly 11-day PBMC culture with coronavirus spike peptide pools or control peptides (ViraFEST assay). Sequence data for DNA of cultured CD4+ T cells were generated by the Oncomine TCR Beta short-read assay. Each CDR3 protein is one row after TCRdb ran MiXCR on the PCR reads. The sample has around 19,000 distinct CDR3 sequences, 60% seen once. The sample in question was CD4+ T cells from blood, cultured in vitro, obtained after SARS-CoV-2 vaccination. The receptor source for this set is a human donor who had recovered from COVID-19.

The chain has TRBV21-1 and TRBJ2-2; the tabulated D call, TRBD1, remains unverified against the DNA. TRBV21-1 is a known pseudogene. This CDR3 has 16 residues. The CDR3 region is CASSKSPGPNTGELFF. DNA for the CDR3: TGTGCCAGCAGCAAGTCGCCGGGTCCAAACACCGGGGAGCTGTTTTTT.

With regard to this clonotype: A junction end diverges from the germline sequence, so it may reflect a read error. V is TRBV6-1 and J is TRBJ1-2; 8 bases match TRBD1. CDR3 length: 17 amino acids. Germline V gives CDR1 MNHNS, CDR2 SASEGT. The CDR3 is CATSRFGRGPSSYGYTF. In DNA form, the CDR3 reads TGTGCCACCAGTCGGTTCGGCAGGGGGCCCTCTTCCTATGGCTACACCTTC.

In this sample, this clonotype turned up once. The chain couples TRBV5-1 to TRBJ2-6; the D gene is possibly TRBD1 (5 bases). Trimming took off 0 bases at V and 0 bases at J, with 7 bases between the two ends. Germline assignment: CDR1 SGHRS and CDR2 YFSETQ. This CDR3 has 16 residues. CDR3 sequence (DNA): TGCGCCAGCAGCTTGGGACAGAACTCTGGGGCCAACGTCCTGACTTTC. Translation: CASSLGQNSGANVLTF.

This clonotype showed up just a few times. This chain links TRBV7-3 with TRBJ1-6; no firm D call. Germline V lookup: CDR1 SGHTA, CDR2 FQGTGA. The CDR3 is 13 amino acids. The V end was cut by 1 base, the J end by 9 bases, with 7 bases between. The CDR3 here is CASSLSSGSPLHF. CDR3 coding DNA: TGTGCCAGCAGCTTAAGTTCCGGTTCACCCCTCCACTTT. Full variable domain (missing parts from reference TRBV7-3 and TRBJ1-6): GAGVSQTPSNKVTEKGKYVELRCDPISGHTALYWYRQSLGQGPEFLIYFQGTGAADDSGLPNDRFFAVRPEGSVSTLKIQRTERGDSAVYLCASSLSSGSPLHFGNGTRLTVT.

The V call is TRBV19, the J call TRBJ2-7; 9 bases fit TRBD2. CDR3 size: 16 residues. In germline, CDR1 is LNHDA, CDR2 SQIVND (reference sequence). The junction had 7 bases not matched to a gene; V was cut back by 4 bases and J by 0 bases. CDR3 amino acids: CASSKSSGARSYEQYF. CDR3 coding DNA: TGTGCCAGTAGTAAGTCTAGCGGGGCCCGCTCCTACGAGCAGTACTTC.

The V gene is TRBV20-1, the J gene TRBJ2-1; D remains unclear. Germline CDR1 is DFQATT and CDR2 is SNEGSKA (reference sequence). The CDR3 totals 11 residues. V dropped 7 bases and J dropped 7 bases, with 11 bases sitting between them. For the CDR3, the DNA is TGCAGTGTCAGAACGCATAATGAGCAGTTCTTC. Encoded protein: CSVRTHNEQFF.

This clonotype was seen a few times. V gene TRBV20-1 combines with J gene TRBJ1-2, with D perhaps matching TRBD1 (5 bases). Germline CDR1 is DFQATT and CDR2 is SNEGSKA (reference sequence). The ends were cut back, 0 bases at V and 3 bases at J, with 14 bases in the middle. This CDR3 region has 15 residues. The CDR3 sequence is CSAREGRRGDYGYTF. In DNA form, the CDR3 reads TGCAGTGCTAGAGAGGGGCGGCGGGGGGACTATGGCTACACCTTC.

This chain uses TRBV11-2 with TRBJ1-2; D is ambiguous. V was trimmed by 5 bases and J by 2 bases, leaving 12 bases between them. Germline CDR1 and CDR2: SGHAT and FQNNGV. This CDR3 has 14 residues. The CDR3 protein is CASSELQSNYGYTF. In DNA form, the CDR3 reads TGTGCCAGCAGCGAGCTACAGAGCAACTATGGCTACACCTTC.

In its sample, this clonotype was seen a few times. The chain carries TRBV20-1 and TRBJ1-6; D perhaps matches TRBD1 (5 bases). CDR3 length: 15 residues. Germline V gene data show CDR1 as DFQATT and CDR2 as SNEGSKA (reference sequence). The germline V and J ends were trimmed by 1 base and 8 bases, with 15 bases remaining between them. The CDR3 DNA follows: TGCAGTGCTAGAGTCCGCGGGACCGTGGATTCACCCCTCCACTTT. Amino acid sequence: CSARVRGTVDSPLHF.

This chain joins TRBV30 and TRBJ2-7, with D perhaps matching TRBD2 (7 bases). Germline V CDR1 and CDR2: GTSNPN, SVGIG (reference sequence). V was trimmed by 1 base and J by 2 bases, leaving 12 bases between them. The CDR3 sequence is 14 residues long. The CDR3: CAWSGRGRTYEQYF. The CDR3 bases are TGTGCCTGGAGTGGGCGGGGGCGCACCTACGAGCAGTACTTC.

This sequence joins TRBV19 and TRBJ1-5; weak D call: TRBD1 (5 bases). V was clipped by 10 bases and J by 6 bases, with 22 bases between them. Germline CDR1 is LNHDA and CDR2 is SQIVND (reference sequence). CDR3 length: 15 amino acids. The CDR3 coding sequence is TGTGCCACCCGGAGGGAGGGGTCGTCCGGTCAGCCCCAGCATTTT. It codes for CATRREGSSGQPQHF.

The J gene is TRBJ1-1, the V gene TRBV5-4; D gene uncertain. The CDR3 contains 13 residues. V lost 4 bases and J lost 6, with 13 bases in between. Looked up from germline, CDR1 is SGHNT and CDR2 is YYREEE (reference sequence). Written as DNA, the CDR3 is TGTGCCAGCAGCGGGCGGACCGACCCTGAAGCTTTCTTT. Protein product: CASSGRTDPEAFF. The variable domain in full, with the rest retrieved from reference TRBV5-4 and TRBJ1-1, is ETGVTQSPTHLIKTRGQQVTLRCSSQSGHNTVSWYQQALGQGPQFIFQYYREEENGRGNFPPRFSGLQFPNYSSELNVNALELDDSALYLCASSGRTDPEAFFGQGTRLTVV.

The chain has TRBV7-9 and TRBJ2-7; D remains ambiguous. V was cut by 4 bases and J by 6 bases, with 7 bases left in between. The CDR3 consists of 11 residues. Germline lookup yields CDR1 SEHNR and CDR2 FQNEAQ (reference sequence). CDR3 residues: CASSSLSEQYF. The CDR3 DNA sequence: TGTGCCAGCAGCTCCCTTAGCGAGCAGTACTTC.

The CDR3 reads CASSYLGGASNQPQHF. As DNA, the CDR3 is TGTGCCAGCAGTTACTTAGGGGGCGCGAGCAATCAGCCCCAGCATTTT. V is TRBV6-2 or TRBV6-3 and J is TRBJ1-5, with 7 bases identical to TRBD1. V shed 1 base, J shed 1 base, and the junction held 4 bases outside the gene matches. The germline gives CDR1 MNHEY, CDR2 SVGEGT. The CDR3 runs 16 residues.

This clonotype has only one observation. V usage is TRBV3-1 and J usage is TRBJ2-1, with D tentatively TRBD1 (5 bases). CDR1 and CDR2 from the germline V gene are LGHDT and YNNKEL (reference sequence). CDR3 length equals 12 residues. V lost 5 bases, J lost 8 bases, and 10 bases lay in between. The CDR3 DNA is TGTGCCAGCAGCTTCCAGGGATATGAGCAGTTCTTC. Protein: CASSFQGYEQFF.

This clonotype was observed a handful of times. The chain joins TRBV11-2 to TRBJ1-6, with a tentative D call TRBD1 (5 bases). Trimming left V 4 bases short and J 7 bases short, with 8 bases between. The CDR3 has 13 residues. CDR1 SGHAT and CDR2 FQNNGV come from the germline V gene. The CDR3 nucleotides read TGTGCCAGCAGCTCAGGGAGAAATTCACCCCTCCACTTT. Translated, it gives CASSSGRNSPLHF.

The genes are TRBV27 and TRBJ2-2; 7 bases fit TRBD1. Germline CDR1 reads MNHEY; CDR2 reads SMNVEV (reference sequence). Trimming at V came to 5 bases and at J to 0 bases, leaving 3 bases not matched to a gene. This CDR3 has 15 amino acids. The CDR3 is CASSKTGPNTGELFF. The DNA for the CDR3 is TGTGCCAGCAGTAAGACAGGGCCGAACACCGGGGAGCTGTTTTTT.

The chain couples TRBV6-2 or TRBV6-3 to TRBJ1-2; tentative D call: TRBD1 (5 bases). V was cut by 7 bases and J by 5 bases, with 17 bases left in between. Germline V CDR1 and CDR2: MNHEY, SVGEGT. The CDR3 has 14 residues. The chain's CDR3 is CASTETGTRYGYTF. The CDR3 nucleotides read TGTGCCAGCACTGAGACCGGGACGCGATATGGCTACACCTTC.

This chain uses TRBV2 with TRBJ1-1; no clear D gene. The V end lost 4 bases, the J end lost 4 bases, and 16 bases lay between the germline ends. This CDR3 has 15 amino acids. Germline CDR1 and CDR2: SNHLY and FYNNEI. CDR3 DNA: TGTGCCAGCAGTGTCACACTACCGGTGGGCACTGAAGCTTTCTTT. Protein: CASSVTLPVGTEAFF.

This clonotype has a handful of counts. V and J are TRBV7-2 and TRBJ1-3; possible D gene TRBD1, 6 bases. The CDR3 covers 16 residues. The germline gives CDR1 SGHTA, CDR2 FQGNSA. Trimming removed 4 bases from V and 2 bases from J, with 15 bases in between. CDR3 coding DNA: TGTGCCAGCAGCTCCGGTCCGGCAGGGGCTGGAAACACCATATATTTT. Its protein product is CASSSGPAGAGNTIYF.

In its sample, this clonotype was seen a few times. The J gene is TRBJ1-1, the V gene TRBV7-8; no reliable D call. The germline V gene encodes CDR1 SGHVS and CDR2 FQNEAQ. The CDR3 consists of 18 residues. Trimming pared 0 bases from V and 2 bases from J, leaving 19 bases between. CDR3 residues: CASSLAFSLVARNTEAFF. The CDR3 DNA sequence: TGTGCCAGCAGCTTAGCTTTTAGTCTAGTAGCTAGAAACACTGAAGCTTTCTTT.

Concerning this clonotype: The germline gene is not matched at one end of the junction; a read error may be the cause. The DNA of the CDR3 is TGCGTTCCTGGACTAGCGGGAGGTCGGTACGAGCAGTACTTC. This gives the protein CVPGLAGGRYEQYF. V usage is TRBV27 and J usage is TRBJ2-7; 14 nucleotides match TRBD2. Germline V lookup: CDR1 MNHEY, CDR2 SMNVEV (reference sequence). The CDR3 length is 14 residues.

The chain links TRBV20-1 to TRBJ2-3, with 13 bases lining up with TRBD2. J gave up 6 bases and V 6 bases, and 9 bases lay outside the gene matches. The CDR3 is 15 amino acids. CDR1 and CDR2 from the germline V gene are DFQATT and SNEGSKA (reference sequence). The CDR3 region has the DNA TGCAGTGCGGGGACTAGCGGGGTCCCGGGGGATACGCAGTATTTT. It is translated as CSAGTSGVPGDTQYF.

V gene TRBV12-3 or TRBV12-4 combines with J gene TRBJ1-5; possibly TRBD1 for D (5 bases). The V end was cut by 5 bases, the J end by 0 bases, with 20 bases between. This CDR3 has 18 amino acids. CDR3 sequence (DNA): TGTGCCAGCAGTAGAACATTGTCGGGGGACCGTAGCAATCAGCCCCAGCATTTT. This gives the protein CASSRTLSGDRSNQPQHF.